These 32 T cell receptor beta chains share one sample of origin, sequenced in a study of T cells after yellow fever vaccination. One entry per CDR3 protein, called by TCRdb with MiXCR from the 5' RACE reads. Of 620,000 or so distinct CDR3 sequences listed, about 12% are singletons. Sequencing used PBMCs, obtained on the day of the yellow fever booster vaccination. Source of these receptors: a man aged 25-45 years who received the YFV17D yellow fever vaccine.

The chain combines TRBV20-1 with TRBJ2-1; perhaps TRBD1 as D (5 bases). The CDR3 consists of 16 residues. Germline V lookup: CDR1 DFQATT, CDR2 SNEGSKA (reference sequence). The V gene lost 1 base and the J gene lost 6 bases, with 19 bases spanning the gap. CDR3 nucleotide sequence: TGCAGTGCTAGAGGGGTTGGGGCCCTCAACTCCAATGAGCAGTTCTTC. Translation gives CSARGVGALNSNEQFF.

The chain combines TRBV30 with TRBJ2-7; no reliable D call. The CDR3 has 13 amino acids. CDR1 and CDR2 from the germline V gene are GTSNPN and SVGIG (reference sequence). The V end was cut by 0 bases, the J end by 3 bases, with 9 bases between. For the CDR3, the DNA is TGTGCCTGGAGTGTTCAAGGGAACTACGAGCAGTACTTC. Its protein is CAWSVQGNYEQYF.

The gene calls are TRBV4-3 and TRBJ2-1; 11 nucleotides agree with TRBD2. This CDR3 spans 18 amino acids. J gave up 5 bases and V 0 bases, and 9 bases lay outside the gene matches. Looked up from germline, CDR1 is LGHNA and CDR2 is YSLEER. The CDR3 DNA follows: TGCGCCAGCAGCCAAGATTTACTAGCGGGAGTCGGCAACAATGAGCAGTTCTTC. It specifies CASSQDLLAGVGNNEQFF.

This clonotype was seen a handful of times. The chain recombines TRBV20-1 with TRBJ2-3; tentatively, D is TRBD1 (6 bases). The V gene lost 3 bases and the J gene lost 1 base, with 17 bases spanning the gap. The V gene's germline CDR1 is DFQATT and CDR2 SNEGSKA (reference sequence). The CDR3 is made up of 16 amino acids. CDR3 nucleotides: TGCAGTGCTAGCCGAGCTCAGGGGATTCGCACAGATACGCAGTATTTT. This codes for CSASRAQGIRTDTQYF.

The CDR3 region is CASSATGITEAFF. The DNA for the CDR3 is TGTGCCAGCAGTGCAACAGGGATCACTGAAGCTTTCTTT. The chain joins TRBV6-2 or TRBV6-3 to TRBJ1-1, with D possibly being TRBD1 (6 bases). The V end lost 5 bases, the J end lost 4 bases, and 11 bases lay between the germline ends. CDR1 MNHEY and CDR2 SVGEGT come from the germline V gene. The CDR3 extends over 13 amino acids.

V is TRBV6-5 and J is TRBJ2-5; tentatively, D is TRBD1 or TRBD2 (5 bases each). The CDR3 loop spans 16 amino acids. The germline CDR1 and CDR2 sequences are MNHEY and SVGAGI. Between the trimmed V and J ends, which lost 2 bases and 5 bases, there was a span of 18 bases. CDR3 sequence (DNA): TGTGCCAGCAGTTACGGGGGTTTTGGTAGAATTGAGACCCAGTACTTC. This encodes CASSYGGFGRIETQYF.

This chain connects TRBV27 to TRBJ2-5; D is tentatively TRBD1 or TRBD2 (6 bases each). The germline V gene has CDR1 MNHEY and CDR2 SMNVEV (reference sequence). With 0 bases removed from V and 2 bases from J, the gap between germline ends came to 16 bases. This CDR3 contains 17 residues. The CDR3 coding sequence is TGTGCCAGCAGTTTATCGTCCGGGGGCGCGGGGCAAGAGACCCAGTACTTC. It is translated as CASSLSSGGAGQETQYF.

The chain uses TRBV28 and TRBJ2-7; no firm D call. V was trimmed by 8 bases and J by 7 bases, leaving 12 bases between them. The germline V gene has CDR1 MDHEN and CDR2 SYDVKM. The CDR3 totals 11 residues. The DNA for the CDR3 is TGTGCCAGCCGATCAACGGTAGAGCAGTACTTC. Translated, it gives CASRSTVEQYF.

The chain uses TRBV12-3 or TRBV12-4 and TRBJ2-5; D unclear. V shed 4 bases and J shed 4 bases, with 10 bases lying between them. The CDR3 runs to 13 residues. CDR3 sequence reads: CASSSLRTETQYF. CDR3 coding DNA: TGTGCCAGCAGTTCACTTCGAACAGAGACCCAGTACTTC.

This clonotype has at least ten counts. J is TRBJ2-3 and V is TRBV5-1; unclear D gene. This CDR3 has 13 residues. V lost 0 bases and J lost 4, with 6 bases in between. CDR1 SGHRS and CDR2 YFSETQ come from the germline V gene. CDR3 in DNA: TGCGCCAGCAGCTTGGCCTTCGCAGATACGCAGTATTTT. Its protein is CASSLAFADTQYF.

The chain links TRBV7-2 to TRBJ2-7; D possibly corresponds to TRBD2 (6 bases). CDR1 and CDR2 (germline): SGHTA, FQGNSA. This CDR3 comprises 15 residues. V was pared by 5 bases and J by 2 bases, with 16 bases between. The CDR3 DNA reads TGTGCCAGCAGCCCGACGGGCGGAGGGGCCTACGAGCAGTACTTC. Translation: CASSPTGGGAYEQYF.

This clonotype was observed a handful of times. This sequence joins TRBV7-9 and TRBJ2-7; the D is unclear. This CDR3 region has 12 residues. CDR1 is SEHNR, CDR2 FQNEAQ, per germline (reference sequence). Trimming took 8 bases from V and 3 from J, leaving 11 bases between them. DNA for the CDR3: TGTGCCAGCGAACAGATAAGCTACGAGCAGTACTTC. It specifies CASEQISYEQYF.

The chain recombines TRBV27 with TRBJ2-7; 11 bases line up with TRBD2. The junction had 4 bases not matched to a gene; V was cut back by 0 bases and J by 3 bases. Germline V gene sequence: CDR1 MNHEY, CDR2 SMNVEV (reference sequence). The CDR3 loop spans 16 amino acids. In DNA form, the CDR3 reads TGTGCCAGCAGTTTATCGGGACTAGCGGCACTCTACGAGCAGTACTTC. This encodes CASSLSGLAALYEQYF.

The chain combines TRBV5-1 with TRBJ1-6, with 7 bases fitting TRBD1. With V trimmed by 5 bases and J by 4 bases, 6 bases remained unmatched. The CDR3 is made up of 15 amino acids. CDR1 is SGHRS, CDR2 YFSETQ, per germline. The CDR3 sequence: CASRPGTAYNSPLHF. The CDR3 nucleotides read TGCGCCAGCAGGCCCGGGACAGCGTATAATTCACCCCTCCACTTT.

This clonotype was seen more than once but under ten times. The conserved closing phenylalanine or tryptophan is absent in this CDR3, likely reflecting a read error. Because the CDR3's place on the DNA is in doubt, the DNA is left out and the CDR3 is given as listed by TCRdb. The chain is built from TRBV5-5 and TRBJ2-7; the table gives TRBD1 as D, unverified against the DNA. Germline lookup yields CDR1 SGHKS and CDR2 YYEKEE (reference sequence). The CDR3 totals 13 residues, both ends included. Here the CDR3 reads CASSLVGRQGFVI.

The chain uses TRBV3-1 and TRBJ2-7; D is ambiguous. V dropped 4 bases and J dropped 6 bases, with 13 bases sitting between them. This CDR3 has 13 residues. The germline V gene encodes CDR1 LGHDT and CDR2 YNNKEL (reference sequence). CDR3 coding DNA: TGTGCCAGCAGCCCCCCGGGTTTGGTCGAGCAGTACTTC. Translated: CASSPPGLVEQYF.

This clonotype occurred a few times. This sequence joins TRBV20-1 and TRBJ2-7; 8 bases align to TRBD1. The trim removed 6 bases at V and 5 bases at J, leaving 9 bases unmatched. The CDR3 covers 13 residues. Germline loops: CDR1 DFQATT, CDR2 SNEGSKA (reference sequence). The CDR3 loop is CSAPRTGWNEQYF. The CDR3 DNA follows: TGCAGTGCACCTCGGACAGGGTGGAACGAGCAGTACTTC.

This clonotype has a handful of counts. V usage is TRBV15 and J usage is TRBJ2-3; TRBD2 aligns across 8 bases. Looked up from germline, CDR1 is LNHNV and CDR2 is YYDKDF (reference sequence). The trim removed 0 bases at V and 2 bases at J, leaving 4 bases unmatched. The CDR3 covers 16 residues. The CDR3, as DNA: TGTGCCACCAGCAGAGAACTAGCGGTTATCACAGATACGCAGTATTTT. Encoded protein: CATSRELAVITDTQYF.

The J gene is TRBJ1-1, the V gene TRBV20-1; D is uncertain. The CDR3 contains 13 residues. The germline gives CDR1 DFQATT, CDR2 SNEGSKA (reference sequence). With 6 bases removed from V and 2 bases from J, the gap between germline ends came to 13 bases. CDR3 bases: TGCAGTGCCGCAAGGACGGAAAACACTGAAGCTTTCTTT. It is translated as CSAARTENTEAFF.

The rearrangement joins TRBV3-1 to TRBJ1-1; D gene ambiguous. Between the trimmed V and J ends, which lost 0 bases and 3 bases, there was a span of 5 bases. This CDR3 has 13 residues. CDR1 LGHDT and CDR2 YNNKEL come from the germline V gene (reference sequence). This chain's CDR3 is CASSQELYTEAFF. The CDR3 bases are TGTGCCAGCAGCCAAGAGTTGTACACTGAAGCTTTCTTT.

The chain uses TRBV10-3 and TRBJ2-7; 7 positions agree with TRBD1. The J segment lost 0 bases and the V segment lost 4 bases, leaving 3 bases of the junction unmatched. Germline values: CDR1 ENHRY, CDR2 SYGVKD. This CDR3 is built from 14 residues. The CDR3 sequence: CAISAQGSSYEQYF. The CDR3, as DNA: TGTGCCATCAGTGCACAGGGGAGCTCCTACGAGCAGTACTTC.

This clonotype was found many times. The J gene is TRBJ2-7, the V gene TRBV20-1, with a tentative D call TRBD2 (5 bases). Trimming pared 3 bases from V and 0 bases from J, leaving 6 bases between. The germline CDR1 and CDR2 sequences are DFQATT and SNEGSKA (reference sequence). The CDR3 loop spans 12 amino acids. The CDR3 nucleotides read TGCAGTGCTAGCGGGAACTCCTACGAGCAGTACTTC. Translated: CSASGNSYEQYF.

A few counts support this clonotype. The CDR3: CASSRTENTIYF. As DNA, the CDR3 is TGTGCCAGCAGTAGGACCGAAAACACCATATATTTT. V is TRBV12-3 or TRBV12-4 and J is TRBJ1-3, with D hard to call. With 5 bases removed from V and 6 bases from J, the gap between germline ends came to 8 bases. The CDR3 spans 12 residues.

This clonotype was counted a few times. J is TRBJ1-5 and V is TRBV5-6, with D hard to call. Germline CDR1 SGHDT, CDR2 YYEEEE. V lost 4 bases and J 4 bases, leaving 18 bases between the germline ends. The CDR3 spans 16 residues. The CDR3 loop reads CASSAGGLPGNQPQHF. In DNA form, the CDR3 reads TGTGCCAGCAGCGCCGGAGGGCTCCCGGGGAATCAGCCCCAGCATTTT. The whole variable domain, remainder taken from reference TRBV5-6 and TRBJ1-5, is DAGVTQSPTHLIKTRGQQVTLRCSPKSGHDTVSWYQQALGQGPQFIFQYYEEEERQRGNFPDRFSGHQFPNYSSELNVNALLLGDSALYLCASSAGGLPGNQPQHFGDGTRLSIL.

This rearrangement joins TRBV7-2 to TRBJ1-2; perhaps TRBD1 as D (6 bases). Germline CDR1 SGHTA, CDR2 FQGNSA. The V and J ends lost 1 base and 6 bases respectively, with 15 bases between them. This CDR3 region has 15 residues. The CDR3 DNA reads as TGTGCCAGCAGCTTAGATCAGGGGCGTGGGAATGGCTACACCTTC. It specifies CASSLDQGRGNGYTF.

In this sample, this clonotype turned up a few times. The rearrangement links TRBV9 to TRBJ2-2, with D possibly being TRBD2 (6 bases). The V end lost 1 base, the J end lost 4 bases, and 17 bases lay between the germline ends. The germline CDR1 and CDR2 sequences are SGDLS and YYNGEE. This CDR3 has 17 amino acids. CDR3 DNA: TGTGCCAGCAGCGTATCCCCTATCGGGCGGGGCACCGGGGAGCTGTTTTTT. Its protein product is CASSVSPIGRGTGELFF.

The rearrangement links TRBV5-1 to TRBJ2-2, with TRBD1 as a possible D gene (6 bases). The CDR3 is 15 amino acids. The germline gives CDR1 SGHRS, CDR2 YFSETQ. V lost 2 bases and J 4 bases, leaving 12 bases between the germline ends. Written as DNA, the CDR3 is TGCGCCAGCAGCTTCGAGGGGGTAGGCACCGGGGAGCTGTTTTTT. Its translation: CASSFEGVGTGELFF. Full variable domain (missing parts from reference TRBV5-1 and TRBJ2-2): KAGVTQTPRYLIKTRGQQVTLSCSPISGHRSVSWYQQTPGQGLQFLFEYFSETQRNKGNFPGRFSGRQFSNSRSEMNVSTLELGDSALYLCASSFEGVGTGELFFGEGSRLTVL.

This clonotype was seen many times. The V and J genes are TRBV29-1 and TRBJ2-7, with D perhaps TRBD2 (6 bases). The length of the CDR3 is 15 residues. The germline V and J ends were trimmed by 4 bases and 6 bases, with 22 bases remaining between them. Per germline, CDR1 SQVTM and CDR2 ANQGSEA. CDR3 sequence reads: CSVVGVTGAEGEQYF. CDR3 coding DNA: TGCAGCGTTGTAGGGGTTACGGGAGCGGAAGGCGAGCAGTACTTC.

V and J are TRBV28 and TRBJ2-7; D gene ambiguous. The V and J ends lost 10 bases and 4 bases respectively, with 11 bases between them. The germline gives CDR1 MDHEN, CDR2 SYDVKM. The CDR3 runs to 11 residues. The CDR3 loop is CAISKSYEQYF. Here the CDR3 DNA reads TGTGCCATCTCGAAGAGTTACGAGCAGTACTTC.

The V call is TRBV19, the J call TRBJ2-1; perhaps D is TRBD1 or TRBD2 (5 bases each). This CDR3 is built from 18 residues. Deletions cut 6 bases from V and 0 bases from J, with 21 bases between. The germline CDR1 and CDR2 sequences are LNHDA and SQIVND (reference sequence). The CDR3 bases are TGTGCCAGTAGATACCACTCCGGGGCTTCGAGCTCCTACAATGAGCAGTTCTTC. Protein product: CASRYHSGASSSYNEQFF.

This clonotype was counted ten times or more. The chain couples TRBV6-1 to TRBJ2-5; 10 positions agree with TRBD1. The CDR3 runs to 15 residues. V was pared by 6 bases and J by 4 bases, with 8 bases of the junction left unmatched. CDR1 is MNHNS, CDR2 SASEGT, per germline. The CDR3 DNA sequence: TGTGCCAGCAGAAACGTTAGGGACAGGGGAGAGACCCAGTACTTC. Protein product: CASRNVRDRGETQYF.

This clonotype has a handful of counts. The V gene is TRBV29-1, the J gene TRBJ2-2; D is unclear. Trimming left V 4 bases short and J 8 bases short, with 5 bases between. Per germline, CDR1 SQVTM and CDR2 ANQGSEA. The CDR3 loop spans 10 amino acids. The CDR3 DNA is TGCAGCGTTGGATTAGGGGAGCTGTTTTTT. Translated, it gives CSVGLGELFF.